This T cell receptor (beta chain) is drawn from a study of lymphopenia after photon versus proton radiotherapy. Here immunoSEQ multiplex PCR was the method, and the copy in TCRdb shows in-frame clones only, minus some. The repertoire holds about 45,000 clones, with over 75% as singletons. Germline V gene data show CDR1 as SGHRS and CDR2 as YFSETQ. V lost 7 bases to trimming and J lost 1 base, with 17 bases between them. CDR3 length: 15 residues. The rearrangement links TRBV5-1 to TRBJ1-1; D unresolved. Sample: peripheral blood, taken from a patient treated with photon-based radiotherapy. The origin of this receptor is a man aged 35 to 55 with gastric cancer. CDR3 sequence reads: CASRREGPTNTEAFF. CDR3 DNA: TGCGCCAGCCGACGTGAGGGCCCTACGAACACTGAAGCTTTCTTT.